This TCR beta chain stems from a study of cytomegalovirus exposure and HLA in healthy donors. Study-wide results and caveats: The authors considered a cluster of highly shared sequence variants likely to be a sequencing artifact.

Amplification used 60 Vbeta primers and 13 Jbeta primers. The repertoire was sequenced with immunoSEQ multiplex PCR; TCRdb's copy has only in-frame clones and lacks some. The data hold over 150,000 clones, with 79% observed a single time. About this clone: Its antigen is unknown. The sample carries other DNA sequences with the same CDR3.

This TCR was sampled from a girl aged 10 to 17 in good health and CMV-seropositive. Material: PBMCs.

CDR3 residues: CASSAGFRDEQYF. The CDR3 DNA reads TGTGCCAGCAGTGCCGGTTTCCGGGACGAGCAGTACTTC. The chain carries TRBV9 and TRBJ2-7; D unclear. This CDR3 is built from 13 residues. The germline V and J ends were trimmed by 5 bases and 5 bases, with 14 bases remaining between them. Germline V gene data show CDR1 as SGDLS and CDR2 as YYNGEE.